This TCR beta chain is from a study of spatial heterogeneity in lung cancer. Study-level background: There were consistently more beta-chain sequences detected than alpha-chain sequences. Unique TCR and UMI combinations averaged more than ten appearances each in raw reads.

Indicated time point: sample taken at primary tumor resection. Unsorted whole RNA samples from tumor, nontumor lung or frozen PBMC were sequenced. Donors were 72 untreated early-stage non-small cell lung cancer patients. In germline, CDR1 is MNHEY, CDR2 SVGAGI. V was clipped by 4 bases and J by 3 bases, with 17 bases between them. This CDR3 comprises 16 residues. The sample holds many counts of this clonotype. No antigen is known for it. TCRdb processed the 5' RACE reads anew with MiXCR; each CDR3 protein has one entry. The profile covers tens of thousands of distinct CDR3 sequences, with approximately 15% appearing a single time and 50% to 65% taken by the ten largest. General study results and limits: Ubiquitous, expanded tumor-derived TCRs were more frequently observed in blood at resection than at follow-up.

The chain couples TRBV6-5 to TRBJ2-3; D is possibly TRBD1 or TRBD2 (6 bases each). This clonotype was obtained from a male donor with early-stage non-small cell lung cancer. The source was PBMCs, collected at surgery. The CDR3 loop reads CASSFQQGLGTDTQYF. The CDR3 bases are TGTGCCAGCAGTTTTCAACAGGGACTGGGGACAGATACGCAGTATTTT.